This T cell receptor (beta chain) derives from a study of low-dose radiotherapy and immunotherapy resistance in tumors (dated by TCRdb to 2022 to 2024). The study in broad terms: Cohort 1 received 0.5 Gy per fraction every 2 weeks, with a prescribed total PTV dose of 6.5 Gy. For Cohort 2, the dose was 1 Gy per fraction given every two weeks, adding up to 13 Gy in total across 26 weeks. Nivolumab was administered intravenously as a 240 mg flat dose every two weeks, and ipilimumab was administered intravenously at 1 mg/kg every six weeks. Intravenous cyclophosphamide at 200 mg/m2 was administered every two weeks, one day ahead of each radiation and immunotherapy administration. Starting on cycle 1 day 1, patients took 300 mg of aspirin by mouth once a day for four cycles. The trial did not randomize participants into treatment groups. Eight patients were included in the translational analysis: three from the first dose cohort and the first five from the second dose cohort.

In this sample, this clonotype turned up many times. The specificity of this receptor is unknown. No much larger clone is present one base from it, and per-base qualities are unavailable. The CDR3 runs 13 residues from the cysteine to the phenylalanine. Only the CDR3 part of the read is kept: 39 bases, read in frame from the first base. Taken from the germline V gene (reference sequence), the CDR1 and CDR2 loops are MNHEY and SMNVEV. The germline V and J ends show losses of 8 bases and 5 bases respectively, and no gene match explains 2 bases of the junction. What this sample's time point label stands for: before trial treatment. Donors were enrolled in RACIN, a single-arm phase I dose-escalation trial in which nivolumab, ipilimumab, aspirin, low-dose cyclophosphamide and low-dose radiotherapy were combined. Eligible patients had advanced, TIL-negative solid tumors. The listed sequencing device is Illumina HiSeq 2500. First-strand cDNA was synthesized using Superscript III and a set of TRAV- and TRBV-specific primers, so that both TCRalpha and TCRbeta chains were covered. TCRs were amplified with Phusion for around 19 PCR cycles, with a constant-region primer paired with the adapter attached to the V primers. The isolated mRNA was amplified using the MessageAmp II aRNA Amplification Kit, with in vitro transcription performed for about 16 hours at 37 degrees C. The Dynabeads mRNA DIRECT Purification Kit was used to isolate the mRNA for TCR sequencing. Indexed Illumina adapters were added in a second approximately 26-cycle Phusion PCR, and the resulting products were purified with AMPure XP beads. Per the original workflow: Custom Perl scripts were used to pool TCR sequences that encoded the same protein, to remove out-of-frame sequences, and to calculate the abundance of each clonotype. Any TCR sequence backed by just one read was left out of the analysis. Shannon entropy, Gini index, clonality, richness, and the frequency of TCRs shared between repertoires were included as repertoire metrics. TCRdb passed the public sequencing reads through fastp at Q25 and MiXCR, retaining productive beta sequences. Entries are consolidated by CDR3 protein sequence, retaining the most common genes and DNA. These V and J calls originate from TCRdb's pipeline instead of the authors' own analysis. The sample table shows more than 50,000 distinct CDR3 sequences, and 26% are seen once. The ten largest clonotypes hold 6.6% of the sample.

The TCR comes from a male donor with rectosigmoid adenocarcinoma. The sequence is built from TRBV27 and TRBJ1-4; TRBD1 lines up with 10 middle nucleotides. Sequencing was performed on PBMCs, taken before treatment. The nucleotides read TGTGCCAGCGCGGACAGGGGGAATGAAAAACTGTTTTTT. This sequence encodes CASADRGNEKLFF.